This passage covers 29 T cell receptor beta chains from one sample sequenced in a study of blood T cell repertoires in COVID-19. TCRdb keeps only in-frame clones here, not all; method: immunoSEQ multiplex PCR. Of about 160,000 clones listed, about 90% were seen once; the top ten hold around 3%. The source material was peripheral blood. These receptors all stem from a man aged 55 to 70 with acute or convalescent COVID-19.

V is TRBV18 and J is TRBJ1-4; possible D gene TRBD1, 5 bases. Germline V lookup: CDR1 KGHSH, CDR2 LQKENI. This CDR3 has 15 residues. V lost 3 bases to trimming and J lost 4 bases, with 12 bases between them. The CDR3 protein is CASSPFEGVNEKLFF. In DNA form, the CDR3 reads TGTGCCAGCTCACCCTTTGAAGGGGTTAATGAAAAACTGTTTTTT. The complete variable domain, with remaining parts taken from reference TRBV18 and TRBJ1-4, reads NAGVMQNPRHLVRRRGQEARLRCSPMKGHSHVYWYRQLPEEGLKFMVYLQKENIIDESGMPKERFSAEFPKEGPSILRIQQVVRGDSAAYFCASSPFEGVNEKLFFGSGTQLSVL.

This CDR3 reads CASSVIGGSTDTQYF. The CDR3 bases are TGTGCCAGCAGCGTAATCGGCGGGAGCACAGATACGCAGTATTTT. The rearrangement links TRBV9 to TRBJ2-3; a possible D gene is TRBD2 (5 bases). The V end was cut by 1 base, the J end by 0 bases, with 9 bases between. The V gene's germline CDR1 is SGDLS and CDR2 YYNGEE. This CDR3 is 15 amino acids long.

V gene TRBV27 combines with J gene TRBJ2-6; TRBD2 matches 7 bases. Germline CDR1 MNHEY, CDR2 SMNVEV (reference sequence). The V segment lost 7 bases and the J segment 0 bases; nucleotides outside the gene matches: 3. The CDR3 length is 15 residues. The DNA of the CDR3 is TGTGCCAGCACCCGGGGGGACTCTGGGGCCAACGTCCTGACTTTC. Translation gives CASTRGDSGANVLTF. The variable domain in full, completed from reference TRBV27 and TRBJ2-6, reads EAQVTQNPRYLITVTGKKLTVTCSQNMNHEYMSWYRQDPGLGLRQIYYSMNVEVTDKGDVPEGYKVSRKEKRNFPLILESPSPNQTSLYFCASTRGDSGANVLTFGAGSRLTVL.

In its sample, this clone was seen a few times. This chain uses TRBV15 with TRBJ1-2, with TRBD1 identical over 9 bases. Trimming took 0 bases from V and 4 from J; bases not matched to a gene: 0. From germline, CDR1 is LNHNV and CDR2 YYDKDF (reference sequence). This CDR3 is built from 14 residues. The CDR3 here is CATSREDRGYGYTF. The CDR3 region has the DNA TGTGCCACCAGCAGAGAGGACAGGGGCTATGGCTACACCTTC.

A note on this clone: Compared with germline, one end of the junction differs, possibly owing to a read error. CDR3 sequence reads: CASGDGGAPGELFF. In nucleotides, the CDR3 is TGTGCCAGCGGTGACGGGGGGGCTCCCGGGGAGCTGTTTTTT. This chain uses TRBV6-1 with TRBJ2-2, with TRBD2 identical over 8 bases. This CDR3 region has 14 residues. Germline CDR1 reads MNHNS; CDR2 reads SASEGT.

The chain uses TRBV19 and TRBJ1-5; the match to TRBD1 covers 9 bases. The CDR3 extends over 15 amino acids. Germline assignment: CDR1 LNHDA and CDR2 SQIVND (reference sequence). The J segment lost 7 bases and the V segment lost 3 bases, leaving 7 bases of the junction unmatched. The chain's CDR3 is CASSMWGQGRQPQHF. For the CDR3, the DNA is TGTGCCAGTAGTATGTGGGGACAGGGAAGACAGCCCCAGCATTTT.

This chain uses TRBV21-1 with TRBJ1-5. TRBV21-1 is a listed pseudogene. The CDR3 totals 18 residues. CDR3 sequence reads: CASNEAEGGIRSNQPQHF. The DNA of the CDR3 is TGTGCCAGCAACGAAGCAGAGGGAGGGATCCGGAGCAATCAGCCCCAGCATTTT.

This clone was observed once. The same CDR3 also results from other DNA sequences found in this sample. The CDR3 nucleotides read TGTGCCTGGTCAGGGGGTAGCAATCAGCCCCAGCATTTT. Its protein product is CAWSGGSNQPQHF. The rearrangement uses TRBV30 and TRBJ1-5; 7 positions match TRBD1. Germline CDR1 is GTSNPN and CDR2 is SVGIG (reference sequence). The CDR3 sequence is 13 residues long. V gave up 5 bases and J gave up 0 bases; unmatched junction bases: 1.

V is TRBV5-1 and J is TRBJ2-3; the D gene is possibly TRBD1 (6 bases). Trimming shortened V by 1 base and J by 3 bases, and 12 bases separated the two germline ends. The CDR3 spans 15 residues. CDR1 is SGHRS, CDR2 YFSETQ, per germline. CDR3 region: CASSLTSGTTDTQYF. The CDR3 nucleotides are TGCGCCAGCAGCTTGACCTCCGGGACAACAGATACGCAGTATTTT. The complete variable domain, with remaining parts taken from reference TRBV5-1 and TRBJ2-3, reads KAGVTQTPRYLIKTRGQQVTLSCSPISGHRSVSWYQQTPGQGLQFLFEYFSETQRNKGNFPGRFSGRQFSNSRSEMNVSTLELGDSALYLCASSLTSGTTDTQYFGPGTRLTVL.

The gene calls are TRBV19 and TRBJ2-1; 10 bases line up with TRBD2. The J segment lost 6 bases and the V segment lost 5 bases, leaving 4 bases of the junction unmatched. This CDR3 has 14 amino acids. The germline V gene encodes CDR1 LNHDA and CDR2 SQIVND (reference sequence). The CDR3 region is CASSAGLAVNEQFF. The CDR3 coding sequence is TGTGCCAGTAGTGCTGGACTAGCGGTCAATGAGCAGTTCTTC.

This clone was found once. J is TRBJ1-4 and V is TRBV6-5; 8 bases align to TRBD1. The CDR3 extends over 15 amino acids. V was clipped by 6 bases and J by 7 bases; unmatched bases: 10. The germline CDR1 and CDR2 sequences are MNHEY and SVGAGI. The DNA of the CDR3 is TGTGCCAGCAGATTTTCCAGGGGGCGAAGTGAAAAACTGTTTTTT. Translated: CASRFSRGRSEKLFF.

The rearrangement links TRBV3-1 (or the pseudogene TRBV3-2) to TRBJ2-1; perhaps TRBD2 as D (5 bases). V gave up 6 bases and J gave up 0 bases, with 12 bases separating them. CDR1 is LGHDT, CDR2 YNNKEL, per germline (reference sequence). CDR3 length: 15 residues. Here the CDR3 reads CASRFYTSSYNEQFF. As DNA, the CDR3 is TGTGCCAGCAGGTTTTACACTAGCTCCTACAATGAGCAGTTCTTC.

V and J are TRBV18 and TRBJ2-3, with TRBD1 matching 9 bases. This CDR3 has 15 residues. Trimming removed 6 bases from V and 2 bases from J; junction bases left unmatched: 6. Germline V CDR1 and CDR2: KGHSH, LQKENI. CDR3 sequence: CASSSGQGNTDTQYF. CDR3 in DNA: TGTGCCAGCTCTTCGGGACAGGGCAACACAGATACGCAGTATTTT.

This chain connects TRBV4-1 to TRBJ2-1; TRBD2 matches at 10 bases. The V and J ends lost 0 bases and 4 bases, in that order; junction bases with no gene match: 9. From germline, CDR1 is MGHRA and CDR2 YSYEKL. CDR3 length equals 18 residues. The CDR3 is CASSQDPASGGYYNEQFF. The CDR3 DNA reads TGCGCCAGCAGCCAAGATCCGGCTAGCGGGGGATATTACAATGAGCAGTTCTTC.

The chain is built from TRBV4-1 and TRBJ2-1; perhaps TRBD1 as D (6 bases). V dropped 0 bases and J dropped 6 bases, with 15 bases sitting between them. Germline V CDR1 and CDR2: MGHRA, YSYEKL. The CDR3 is 16 residues long. The CDR3 region has the DNA TGCGCCAGCAGCCAAGATCGATCGGGACACCGCAATGAGCAGTTCTTC. Its protein is CASSQDRSGHRNEQFF.

The chain combines TRBV10-3 with TRBJ1-2; TRBD1 matches at 7 bases. Germline values: CDR1 ENHRY, CDR2 SYGVKD. Unmatched junction bases numbered 13, after V lost 6 bases and J lost 0 bases. The length of the CDR3 is 17 residues. As DNA, the CDR3 is TGTGCCATCAGGTCAAGTACGGGACAGCGAGCTAACTATGGCTACACCTTC. Translated, it gives CAIRSSTGQRANYGYTF.

V is TRBV7-9 and J is TRBJ2-5, with TRBD2 identical over 8 bases. This CDR3 has 16 amino acids. V gave up 5 bases and J gave up 5 bases; unmatched junction bases: 13. The germline V gene encodes CDR1 SEHNR and CDR2 FQNEAQ (reference sequence). The CDR3 here is CASSPRGGLRGETQYF. In DNA, the CDR3 is TGTGCCAGCAGCCCCCGCGGGGGGCTCCGGGGCGAGACCCAGTACTTC.

This rearrangement joins TRBV2 to TRBJ2-7; D perhaps matches TRBD1 (5 bases). V gave up 0 bases and J gave up 0 bases, with 9 bases separating them. Germline V lookup: CDR1 SNHLY, CDR2 FYNNEI. CDR3 length: 15 amino acids. The CDR3 reads CASSEAQGSSYEQYF. The CDR3 nucleotides are TGTGCCAGCAGTGAAGCGCAGGGCAGCTCCTACGAGCAGTACTTC.

The V gene is TRBV10-1, the J gene TRBJ1-2, with D possibly being TRBD1 (6 bases). V was clipped by 4 bases and J by 8 bases, with 14 bases between them. CDR3 length: 13 residues. The germline V gene has CDR1 WNHNN and CDR2 SYGVQD (reference sequence). The CDR3 coding sequence is TGCGCCAGCAGTGGGAACAGGGTCGGGGGCTACACCTTC. Amino acid sequence: CASSGNRVGGYTF.

J is TRBJ2-1 and V is TRBV6-5; a weak D match, TRBD1 (6 bases). V lost 8 bases, J lost 6 bases, and 14 bases lay in between. Germline V lookup: CDR1 MNHEY, CDR2 SVGAGI. CDR3 length: 13 residues. CDR3 protein: CASDSTGINEQFF. The DNA for the CDR3 is TGTGCCAGCGACTCAACAGGGATCAATGAGCAGTTCTTC.

The chain links TRBV28 to TRBJ1-1; D is unresolved. CDR1 is MDHEN, CDR2 SYDVKM, per germline. The V gene lost 2 bases and the J gene lost 1 base, with 14 bases spanning the gap. This CDR3 spans 16 amino acids. The CDR3 bases are TGTGCCAGCAGTTTAGGGAGAGGAATCAGGAACACTGAAGCTTTCTTT. This translates into CASSLGRGIRNTEAFF. The whole variable domain, filled in from reference TRBV28 and TRBJ1-1, reads DVKVTQSSRYLVKRTGEKVFLECVQDMDHENMFWYRQDPGLGLRLIYFSYDVKMKEKGDIPEGYSVSREKKERFSLILESASTNQTSMYLCASSLGRGIRNTEAFFGQGTRLTVV.

The chain has TRBV4-1 and TRBJ1-2; a possible D gene is TRBD1 (5 bases). This CDR3 has 15 residues. CDR1 and CDR2 from the germline V gene are MGHRA and YSYEKL. The ends were cut back, 0 bases at V and 7 bases at J, with 15 bases in the middle. CDR3 in DNA: TGCGCCAGCAGCCAAGAGAGGGCGGGGCAACGTGGCTACACCTTC. It codes for CASSQERAGQRGYTF.

V is TRBV10-3 and J is TRBJ1-2, with 9 bases fitting TRBD1. Germline-derived CDR1 and CDR2 are ENHRY and SYGVKD. The CDR3 covers 14 residues. Unmatched junction bases numbered 5, after V lost 9 bases and J lost 0 bases. CDR3 DNA: TGTGCCATGGGGACAGGGAGGGCTAACTATGGCTACACCTTC. Translating gives CAMGTGRANYGYTF.

The chain carries TRBV5-4 and TRBJ2-1, with 12 nucleotides matching TRBD1. Trimming took 1 base from V and 7 from J; bases not matched to a gene: 12. This CDR3 has 18 residues. Germline CDR1 is SGHNT and CDR2 is YYREEE (reference sequence). CDR3 sequence: CASSLNSGTGGAYNEQFF. The CDR3 coding sequence is TGTGCCAGCAGCTTGAACTCCGGGACAGGGGGCGCATATAATGAGCAGTTCTTC.

The chain links TRBV6-1 to TRBJ1-2; D is possibly TRBD1 (5 bases). V shed 8 bases and J shed 1 base, with 8 bases lying between them. Germline V gene data show CDR1 as MNHNS and CDR2 as SASEGT. This CDR3 spans 12 amino acids. CDR3 loop: CASQGLNYGYTF. The CDR3 coding sequence is TGTGCCAGCCAGGGCCTTAACTATGGCTACACCTTC.

The chain couples TRBV20-1 to TRBJ1-3; no clear D gene. Germline V CDR1 and CDR2: DFQATT, SNEGSKA (reference sequence). Trimming removed 3 bases from V and 0 bases from J, with 12 bases in between. The CDR3 contains 15 residues. The CDR3 coding sequence is TGCAGTGCTAGTCCTGGGAGGATCTCTGGAAACACCATATATTTT. This encodes CSASPGRISGNTIYF.

The chain recombines TRBV5-8 with TRBJ1-1; tentative D call: TRBD1 (5 bases). Trimming left V 1 base short and J 6 bases short, with 13 bases between. Germline CDR1 and CDR2: SGHTS and YDEGEE. CDR3 length: 14 amino acids. The CDR3 nucleotides are TGTGCCAGCAGCTTGCGAGGCAGGGTACCTGAAGCTTTCTTT. This encodes CASSLRGRVPEAFF.

The chain carries TRBV7-2 and TRBJ1-1, with D maybe TRBD1 (5 bases). V gave up 5 bases and J gave up 10 bases, with 17 bases separating them. CDR3 length equals 13 residues. In germline, CDR1 is SGHTA, CDR2 FQGNSA. The CDR3: CASSKNRFAGAFF. CDR3 sequence (DNA): TGTGCCAGCAGCAAAAACAGGTTTGCCGGAGCTTTCTTT.

The V gene is TRBV2, the J gene TRBJ2-2, with D maybe TRBD1 (6 bases). Trimming shortened V by 6 bases and J by 10 bases, and 15 bases separated the two germline ends. The germline CDR1 and CDR2 sequences are SNHLY and FYNNEI. There are 13 residues in the CDR3. The CDR3 DNA reads as TGTGCCAGCAGAGTTGACAGGTTTTTGGAGCTGTTTTTT. Translated, it gives CASRVDRFLELFF. Full variable domain (missing parts from reference TRBV2 and TRBJ2-2): EPEVTQTPSHQVTQMGQEVILRCVPISNHLYFYWYRQILGQKVEFLVSFYNNEISEKSEIFDDQFSVERPDGSNFTLKIRSTKLEDSAMYFCASRVDRFLELFFGEGSRLTVL.